The clone carrying this TCR beta chain showed up just a few times. The source of the sample is a study of blood T cell repertoires in COVID-19. Study-level information: In each case, the material was cDNA or gDNA derived from T cells, B-cell-depleted T cells, or PBMCs.

Germline CDR1 and CDR2: SGHDT and YYEEEE. The junction had 7 bases not matched to a gene; V was cut back by 4 bases and J by 8 bases. The CDR3 is 13 amino acids. Sequenced by immunoSEQ multiplex PCR; TCRdb stores in-frame clones only, minus some. The sample yields 300,000 to 400,000 clones, around nine tenths seen once. Recruited during active infection, patients (from Seattle) were subsequently followed longitudinally. The sequencing sample was made of peripheral blood. The chain has TRBV5-6 and TRBJ1-2; 8 bases are shared with TRBD1. This clonotype originated in a woman in her seventies with COVID-19, enrolled during active disease. The CDR3: CASSRGQGEGYTF. CDR3 sequence (DNA): TGTGCCAGCAGCCGTGGACAGGGAGAGGGCTACACCTTC. Variable domain in full (rest from reference TRBV5-6 and TRBJ1-2): DAGVTQSPTHLIKTRGQQVTLRCSPKSGHDTVSWYQQALGQGPQFIFQYYEEEERQRGNFPDRFSGHQFPNYSSELNVNALLLGDSALYLCASSRGQGEGYTFGSGTRLTVV.